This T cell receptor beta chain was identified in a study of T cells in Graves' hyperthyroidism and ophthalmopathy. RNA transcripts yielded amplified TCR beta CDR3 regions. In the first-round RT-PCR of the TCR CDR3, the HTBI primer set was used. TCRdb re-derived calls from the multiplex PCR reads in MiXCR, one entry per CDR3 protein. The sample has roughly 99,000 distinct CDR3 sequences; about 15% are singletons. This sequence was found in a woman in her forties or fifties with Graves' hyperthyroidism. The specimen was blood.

The CDR3 loop is CASSQQLRDRFLLEQYF. CDR3 sequence (DNA): TGCGCCAGCAGCCAGCAACTCCGGGACAGGTTCCTCCTGGAGCAGTACTTC. The rearrangement links TRBV4-1 to TRBJ2-7, with 8 bases lining up with TRBD1. Germline CDR1 reads MGHRA; CDR2 reads YSYEKL. The CDR3 is 17 residues long. Germline trimming cut 3 bases from V and 7 bases from J; bases unmatched to any gene: 17.